Here is one T cell receptor beta chain with its context. Its antigen remains undetermined. The record has no base qualities; no much larger clone is one base away. Trimming removed 2 bases from V and 0 bases from J, leaving 7 bases between the germline ends. The CDR3 goes from the cysteine to the phenylalanine over 13 residues. The kept DNA is CDR3 alone, 39 bases in frame from the first base. Sequences SQVTM (CDR1) and ANQGSEA (CDR2) are obtained from the germline V gene. TCRbeta CDR3 regions were amplified from genomic DNA using the immunoSEQ Assay, a bias-controlled multiplex PCR. The original methods were these. The number of nucleated cells in each sample was estimated from the amplification of reference gene primers within the assay. To quantify the absolute abundance of each unique TCRbeta CDR3 rearrangement, sequence reads were collapsed and filtered. For each sample, productive Simpson clonality was calculated as the square root of Simpson's diversity index over productive rearrangements. As stored in TCRdb, this immuneACCESS dataset retains in-frame rearrangements with V and J assigned. A fraction of the clones does not appear; measured against another copy, unresolved V genes explain less than half of the discrepancy, and the remainder lacks a known reason. V and J calls and clone size are copied from that table; D and trimming were computed from the DNA. The sample table contains about 180,000 clones; only one count was recorded for roughly 83% of them. Around 8.6% of the sample comes from the top ten.

This specimen comes from a study of blood T cell repertoires in COVID-19 (dated by TCRdb to 2019 to 2021). In terms of the full investigation: Samples covering the acute and convalescent phases of COVID-19 were provided by collaborators in the United States, Italy and Spain. Deeply sampled blood TCRbeta repertoires from subjects exposed to, actively infected with, or recovered from COVID-19 were included in the dataset. Nearly every sample came with metadata listing a de-identified subject ID, COVID-19 status, age in years and sex. The material from the prospective study consisted of cDNA or gDNA derived from T cells, B-cell-depleted T cells, or PBMCs. The repertoires were made available in a free public database intended to serve as a resource for research on the immune response to SARS-CoV-2. Where available, HLA class I and class II types were obtained from metadata supplied by the sample provider rather than from assay-based typing. Samples came from the ongoing ImmuneRACE study (first 160 participants) plus 1,254 subjects from 6 global collaborators.

The paper as a whole reports these results and caveats: The quantity of clinical and demographic metadata differed by source and by participant and was supplied without curation.

Enrolling through a virtual design, the prospective study's participants ranged in age from roughly 18 to 100 years and lived across around 25 United States geographic areas. Cohort assignment in the prospective study relied on participant-reported clinical history from a screening survey and a study questionnaire. Recovered participants in ImmuneRACE Cohort 3 were defined by two consecutive negative NP/OP PCR tests, clearance by a healthcare professional, or resolution of symptoms. In the prospective study, whole blood, serum and a nasopharyngeal or oropharyngeal swab were collected from each participant by mobile phlebotomists. Additional blood draws and questionnaires over an approximately two-month period could optionally be provided by prospective study participants. Prospective study blood samples were shipped either frozen or at room temperature before DNA extraction.

This clonotype was sampled from a woman aged 25 to 39 who had recovered from COVID-19. The chain uses TRBV29-1 and TRBJ1-1; the D segment cannot be called with confidence. Sample: PBMCs or T cells enriched from blood (not recorded which). CDR3 loop: CSVERQLNTEAFF. The DNA reads TGCAGCGTTGAAAGACAATTGAACACTGAAGCTTTCTTT.